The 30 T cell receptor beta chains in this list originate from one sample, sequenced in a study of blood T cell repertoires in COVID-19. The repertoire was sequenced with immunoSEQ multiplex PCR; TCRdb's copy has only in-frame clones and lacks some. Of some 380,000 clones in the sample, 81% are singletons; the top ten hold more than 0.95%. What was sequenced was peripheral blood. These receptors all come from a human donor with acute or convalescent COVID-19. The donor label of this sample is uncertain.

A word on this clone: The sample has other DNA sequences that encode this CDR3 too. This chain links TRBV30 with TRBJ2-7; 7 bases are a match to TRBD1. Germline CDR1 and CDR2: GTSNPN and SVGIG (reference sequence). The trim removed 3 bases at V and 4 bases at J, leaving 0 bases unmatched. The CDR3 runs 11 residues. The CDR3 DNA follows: TGTGCCTGGAGACAGGGGTACGAGCAGTACTTC. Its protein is CAWRQGYEQYF.

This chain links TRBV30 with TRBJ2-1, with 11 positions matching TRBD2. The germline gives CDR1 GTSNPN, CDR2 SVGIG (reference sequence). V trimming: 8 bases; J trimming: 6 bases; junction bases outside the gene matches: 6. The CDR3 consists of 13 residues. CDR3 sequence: CAGGTSGLNEQFF. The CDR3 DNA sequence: TGTGCCGGAGGGACTAGCGGCCTCAATGAGCAGTTCTTC. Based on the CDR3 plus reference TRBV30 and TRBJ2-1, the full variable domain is SQTIHQWPATLVQPVGSPLSLECTVEGTSNPNLYWYRQAAGRGLQLLFYSVGIGQISSEVPQNLSASRPQDRQFILSSKKLLLSDSGFYLCAGGTSGLNEQFFGPGTRLTVL.

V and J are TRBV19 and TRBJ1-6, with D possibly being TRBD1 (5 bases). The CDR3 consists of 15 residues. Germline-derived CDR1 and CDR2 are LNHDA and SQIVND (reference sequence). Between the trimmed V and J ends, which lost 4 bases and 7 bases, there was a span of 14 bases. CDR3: CASSTSGPTNSPLHF. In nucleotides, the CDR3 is TGTGCCAGTAGTACTTCAGGGCCGACGAATTCACCCCTCCACTTT.

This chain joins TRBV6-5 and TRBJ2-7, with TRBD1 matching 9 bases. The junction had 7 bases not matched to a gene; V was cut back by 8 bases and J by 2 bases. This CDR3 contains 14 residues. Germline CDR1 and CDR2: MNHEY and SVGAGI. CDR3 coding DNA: TGTGCCAGCCAGGGACAGGGTGGAACCTACGAGCAGTACTTC. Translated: CASQGQGGTYEQYF.

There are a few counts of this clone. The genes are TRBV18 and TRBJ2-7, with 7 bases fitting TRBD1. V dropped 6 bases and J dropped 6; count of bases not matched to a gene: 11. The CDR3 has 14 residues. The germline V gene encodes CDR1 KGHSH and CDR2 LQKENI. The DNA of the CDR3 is TGTGCCAGCTCCGACAGGGTATTAAGGGGCGAGCAGTACTTC. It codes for CASSDRVLRGEQYF.

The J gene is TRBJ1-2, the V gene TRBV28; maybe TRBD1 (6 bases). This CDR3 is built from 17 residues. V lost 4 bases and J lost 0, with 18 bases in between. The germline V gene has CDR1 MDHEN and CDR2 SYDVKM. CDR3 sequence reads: CASSSYSRGFTNYGYTF. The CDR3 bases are TGTGCCAGCAGTTCCTATTCCAGGGGTTTCACTAACTATGGCTACACCTTC.

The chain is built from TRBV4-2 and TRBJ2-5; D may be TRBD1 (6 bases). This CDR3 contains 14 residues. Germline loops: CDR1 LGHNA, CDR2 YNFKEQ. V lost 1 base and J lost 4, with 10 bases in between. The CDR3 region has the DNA TGTGCCAGCAGCCAAGGGGGGCCAGGAGAGACCCAGTACTTC. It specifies CASSQGGPGETQYF.

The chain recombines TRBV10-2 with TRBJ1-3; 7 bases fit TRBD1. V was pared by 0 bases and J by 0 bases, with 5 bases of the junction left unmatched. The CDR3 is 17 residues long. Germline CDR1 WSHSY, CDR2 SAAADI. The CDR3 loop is CASSESGQVHSGNTIYF. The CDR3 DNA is TGCGCCAGCAGTGAGTCTGGACAGGTCCACTCTGGAAACACCATATATTTT.

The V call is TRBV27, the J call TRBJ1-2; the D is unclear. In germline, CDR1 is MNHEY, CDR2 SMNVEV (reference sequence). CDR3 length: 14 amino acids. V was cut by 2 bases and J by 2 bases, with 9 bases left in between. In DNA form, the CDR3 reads TGTGCCAGCAGTTTAACCAGGTTGAACTATGGCTACACCTTC. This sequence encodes CASSLTRLNYGYTF.

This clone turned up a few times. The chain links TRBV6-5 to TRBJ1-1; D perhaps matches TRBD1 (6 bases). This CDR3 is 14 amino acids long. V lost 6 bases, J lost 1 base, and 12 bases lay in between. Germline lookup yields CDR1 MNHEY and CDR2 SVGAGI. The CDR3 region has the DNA TGTGCCAGCAGCGTTCCGGGACAGAACACTGAAGCTTTCTTT. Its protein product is CASSVPGQNTEAFF.

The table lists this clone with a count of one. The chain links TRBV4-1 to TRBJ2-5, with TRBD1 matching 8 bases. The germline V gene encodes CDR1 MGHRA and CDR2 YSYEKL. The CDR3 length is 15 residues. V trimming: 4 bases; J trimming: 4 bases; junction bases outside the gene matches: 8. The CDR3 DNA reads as TGCGCCAGCAGCCTTACCGGGACAGGCCCAGAGACCCAGTACTTC. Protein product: CASSLTGTGPETQYF.

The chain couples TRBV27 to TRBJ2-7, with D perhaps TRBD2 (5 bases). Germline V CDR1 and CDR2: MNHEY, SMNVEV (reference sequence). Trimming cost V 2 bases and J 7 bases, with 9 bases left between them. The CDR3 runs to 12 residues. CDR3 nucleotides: TGTGCCAGCAGTTTAATAACGGGGGAGCAGTACTTC. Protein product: CASSLITGEQYF.

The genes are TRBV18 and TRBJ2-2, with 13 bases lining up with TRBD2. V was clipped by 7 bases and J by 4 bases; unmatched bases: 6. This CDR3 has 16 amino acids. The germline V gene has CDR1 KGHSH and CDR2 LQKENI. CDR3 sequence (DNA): TGTGCCAGCTGGACTAGCGGGAGTTTGAGCACCGGGGAGCTGTTTTTT. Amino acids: CASWTSGSLSTGELFF.

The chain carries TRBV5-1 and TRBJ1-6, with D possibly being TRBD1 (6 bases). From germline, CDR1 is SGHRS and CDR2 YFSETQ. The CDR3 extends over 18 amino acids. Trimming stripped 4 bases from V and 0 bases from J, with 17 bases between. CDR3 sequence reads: CASSPRSTGSSYNSPLHF. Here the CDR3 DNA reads TGCGCCAGCAGCCCCCGATCGACAGGCAGCTCCTATAATTCACCCCTCCACTTT. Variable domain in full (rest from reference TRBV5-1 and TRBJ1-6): KAGVTQTPRYLIKTRGQQVTLSCSPISGHRSVSWYQQTPGQGLQFLFEYFSETQRNKGNFPGRFSGRQFSNSRSEMNVSTLELGDSALYLCASSPRSTGSSYNSPLHFGNGTRLTVT.

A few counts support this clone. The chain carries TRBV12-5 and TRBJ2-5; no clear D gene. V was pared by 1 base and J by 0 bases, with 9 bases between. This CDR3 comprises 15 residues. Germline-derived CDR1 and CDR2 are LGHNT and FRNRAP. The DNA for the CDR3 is TGTGCTAGTGGTTTGGGCCACACATACCAAGAGACCCAGTACTTC. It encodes CASGLGHTYQETQYF.

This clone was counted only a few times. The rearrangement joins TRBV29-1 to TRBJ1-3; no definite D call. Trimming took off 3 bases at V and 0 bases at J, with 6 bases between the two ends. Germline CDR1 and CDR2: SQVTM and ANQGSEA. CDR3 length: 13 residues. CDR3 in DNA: TGCAGCGTTGATAAGCTCTCTGGAAACACCATATATTTT. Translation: CSVDKLSGNTIYF.

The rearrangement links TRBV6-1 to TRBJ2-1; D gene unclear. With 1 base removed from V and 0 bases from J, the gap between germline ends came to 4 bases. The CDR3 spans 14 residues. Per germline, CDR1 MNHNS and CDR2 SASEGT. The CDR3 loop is CASSEGPSYNEQFF. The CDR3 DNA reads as TGTGCCAGCAGTGAAGGGCCCTCCTACAATGAGCAGTTCTTC.

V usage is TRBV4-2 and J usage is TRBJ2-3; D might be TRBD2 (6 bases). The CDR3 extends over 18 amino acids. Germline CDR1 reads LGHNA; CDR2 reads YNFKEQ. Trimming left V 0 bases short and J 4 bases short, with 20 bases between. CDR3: CASSQDPGVGGRADTQYF. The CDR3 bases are TGTGCCAGCAGCCAAGATCCGGGAGTGGGCGGTAGGGCAGATACGCAGTATTTT.

The CDR3 DNA reads TGTGCCAGCAGTGACTCGAGCGGGGGGGGTAATGAGCAGTTCTTC. It encodes CASSDSSGGGNEQFF. The chain has TRBV6-4 and TRBJ2-1, with 10 bases lining up with TRBD2. The CDR3 covers 15 residues. Germline-derived CDR1 and CDR2 are MRHNA and SNTAGT. V was clipped by 0 bases and J by 7 bases; unmatched bases: 3.

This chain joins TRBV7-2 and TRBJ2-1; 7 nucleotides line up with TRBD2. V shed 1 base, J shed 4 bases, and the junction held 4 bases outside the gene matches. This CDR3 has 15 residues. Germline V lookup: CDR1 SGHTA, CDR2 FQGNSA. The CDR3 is CASSLGPSGYNEQFF. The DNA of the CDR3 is TGTGCCAGCAGCTTAGGCCCTAGCGGATACAATGAGCAGTTCTTC.

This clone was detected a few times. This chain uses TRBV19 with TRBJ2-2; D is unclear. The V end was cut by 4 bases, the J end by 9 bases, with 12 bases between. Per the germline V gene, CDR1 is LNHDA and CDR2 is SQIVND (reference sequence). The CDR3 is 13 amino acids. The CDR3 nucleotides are TGTGCCAGTAGTACTCCCCAGGTGTGGGAGCTGTTTTTT. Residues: CASSTPQVWELFF.

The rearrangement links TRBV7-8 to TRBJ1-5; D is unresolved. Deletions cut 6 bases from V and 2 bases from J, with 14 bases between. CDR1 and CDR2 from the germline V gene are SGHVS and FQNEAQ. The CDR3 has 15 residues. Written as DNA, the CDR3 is TGTGCCAGCAGTCATCTCAGAGGCGGCAATCAGCCCCAGCATTTT. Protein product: CASSHLRGGNQPQHF.

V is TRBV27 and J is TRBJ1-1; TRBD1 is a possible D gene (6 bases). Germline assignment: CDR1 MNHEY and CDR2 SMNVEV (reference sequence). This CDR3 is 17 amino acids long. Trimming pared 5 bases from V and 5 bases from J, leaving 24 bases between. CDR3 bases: TGTGCCAGCAGTCCGGCAGGGACACGGGTTGGTAGGACTGAAGCTTTCTTT. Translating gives CASSPAGTRVGRTEAFF.

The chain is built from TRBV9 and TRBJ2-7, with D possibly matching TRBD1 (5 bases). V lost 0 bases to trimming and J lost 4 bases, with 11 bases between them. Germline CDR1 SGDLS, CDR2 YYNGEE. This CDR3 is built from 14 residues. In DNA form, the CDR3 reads TGTGCCAGCAGCGTAGGTGACGACAGATACGAGCAGTACTTC. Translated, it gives CASSVGDDRYEQYF.

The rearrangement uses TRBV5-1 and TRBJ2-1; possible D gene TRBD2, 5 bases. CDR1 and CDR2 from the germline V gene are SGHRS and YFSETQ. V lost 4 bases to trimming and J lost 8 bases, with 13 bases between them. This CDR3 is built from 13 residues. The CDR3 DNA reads TGCGCCAGCAGCCCCGACGGACTGGATGAGCAGTTCTTC. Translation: CASSPDGLDEQFF. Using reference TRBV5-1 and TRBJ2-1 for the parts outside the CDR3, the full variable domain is KAGVTQTPRYLIKTRGQQVTLSCSPISGHRSVSWYQQTPGQGLQFLFEYFSETQRNKGNFPGRFSGRQFSNSRSEMNVSTLELGDSALYLCASSPDGLDEQFFGPGTRLTVL.

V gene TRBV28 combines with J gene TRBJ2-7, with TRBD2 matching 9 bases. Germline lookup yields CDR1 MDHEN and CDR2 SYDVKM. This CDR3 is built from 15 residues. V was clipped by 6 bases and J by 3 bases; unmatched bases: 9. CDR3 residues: CASSSSGGFHYEQYF. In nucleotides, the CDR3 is TGTGCCAGCAGCTCCAGCGGGGGGTTCCACTACGAGCAGTACTTC. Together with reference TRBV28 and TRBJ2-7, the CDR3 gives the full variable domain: DVKVTQSSRYLVKRTGEKVFLECVQDMDHENMFWYRQDPGLGLRLIYFSYDVKMKEKGDIPEGYSVSREKKERFSLILESASTNQTSMYLCASSSSGGFHYEQYFGPGTRLTVT.

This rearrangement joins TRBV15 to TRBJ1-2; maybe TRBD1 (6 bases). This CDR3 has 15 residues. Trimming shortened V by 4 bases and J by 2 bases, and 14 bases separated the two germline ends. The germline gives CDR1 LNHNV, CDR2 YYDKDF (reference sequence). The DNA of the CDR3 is TGTGCCACCAGCATTCAGACAGGATACAACTATGGCTACACCTTC. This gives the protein CATSIQTGYNYGYTF.

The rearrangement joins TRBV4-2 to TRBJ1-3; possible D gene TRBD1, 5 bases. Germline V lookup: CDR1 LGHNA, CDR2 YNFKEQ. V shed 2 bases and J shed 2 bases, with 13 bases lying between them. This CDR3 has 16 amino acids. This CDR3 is CASSQSAGGTGNTIYF. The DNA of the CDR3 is TGTGCCAGCAGCCAAAGCGCGGGGGGGACTGGAAACACCATATATTTT.

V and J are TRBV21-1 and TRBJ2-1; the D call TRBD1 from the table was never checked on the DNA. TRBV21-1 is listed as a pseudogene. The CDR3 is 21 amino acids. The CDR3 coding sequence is TGTGCCAGCAGCAAAGCGAGGCAGGGGTTGTACAGGGCCGAGATCCACAATGAGCAGTTCTTC. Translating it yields CASSKARQGLYRAEIHNEQFF.

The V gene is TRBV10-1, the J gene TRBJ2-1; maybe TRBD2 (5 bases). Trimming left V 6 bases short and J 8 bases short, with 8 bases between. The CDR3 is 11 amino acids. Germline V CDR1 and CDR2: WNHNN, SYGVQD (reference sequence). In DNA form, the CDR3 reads TGCGCCAGCAGCGACGGGGATGAGCAGTTCTTC. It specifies CASSDGDEQFF.